This TCR beta chain was recorded in a study of PD-1 blockade in classical Hodgkin lymphoma. Note on this clone: Its cognate antigen is unknown.

With 6 bases removed from V and 9 bases from J, the gap between germline ends came to 11 bases. The CDR3 length is 11 residues. From germline, CDR1 is SNHLY and CDR2 FYNNEI. Generated by immunoSEQ multiplex PCR, the TCRdb table keeps only in-frame clones and is missing some. Among 70,000 or so clones, 93% were seen once, and the ten largest hold 2.6%. Study observations and caveats: A reduction in baseline TCR diversity was reportedly seen in newly diagnosed patients relative to healthy donors. Possibly reflecting disease activity or prior therapy, repertoire differences have causes that remain undefined.

Regarding time point: newly diagnosed, previously untreated cHL patient sample. Researchers used newly diagnosed, untreated classical Hodgkin lymphoma PBMCs for comparison. The TCR originated in a human donor with classical Hodgkin lymphoma. The sequencing sample was made of peripheral blood mononuclear cells (PBMCs). The rearrangement uses TRBV2 and TRBJ1-1, with D possibly matching TRBD1 (6 bases). CDR3: CASSPRGKAFF. Written as DNA, the CDR3 is TGTGCCAGCAGCCCTAGGGGGAAAGCTTTCTTT.